A selection of T cell receptor beta chains follows, all from one sample in a study of blood T cell repertoires in COVID-19. Sequencing was performed with immunoSEQ multiplex PCR; in TCRdb, only in-frame clones are kept and a portion is missing. The table has 130,000 to 150,000 clones, over 70% seen once. Sequenced input: peripheral blood. These receptor sequences come from a man aged 80 or over with acute or convalescent COVID-19. The CDR3 runs from the conserved cysteine through the conserved F or W. Each record gives: V gene, CDR3 protein.

V: TRBV19
CDR3: CASSIWREANTGELFF

V: TRBV3-1/TRBV3-2
CDR3: CASSQGGVAPYEQYF

V: TRBV3-1/TRBV3-2
CDR3: CASSQVAGNSPLHF

V: TRBV13
CDR3: CASSRYYNSPLHF

V: TRBV7-9
CDR3: CASSPTTGMDEKLFF

V: TRBV23-1
CDR3: CASSPPFIDRGYTGNTIYF

V: TRBV23-1
CDR3: CASTQGKAEAFF

V: TRBV27
CDR3: CASSPLAGAGAYEQYF

V: TRBV5-1
CDR3: CASSPTGSAGELFF

V: TRBV27
CDR3: CASSSPSLNTEAFF

V: TRBV5-1
CDR3: CASSADRDRPTYEQYF

V: TRBV5-1
CDR3: CASSLSGLGELKQFF

V: TRBV11-2
CDR3: CASSPLQETQYF

V: TRBV28
CDR3: CASSFGQGWGTDTQYF

V: TRBV5-1
CDR3: CASSSTGQATSGNTIYF

V: TRBV3-1/TRBV3-2
CDR3: CASSQGTGEGYGYTF

V: TRBV19
CDR3: CASSRLVSGANVLTF

V: TRBV5-1
CDR3: CASRSGTGNTEAFF

V: TRBV5-4
CDR3: CASSLGTGRYNEQFF

V: TRBV4-1
CDR3: CASSQARGAYGYTF

V: TRBV11-2
CDR3: CASSLVGWGGNEQFF

V: TRBV19
CDR3: CASGPVGYGYTF

V: TRBV2
CDR3: CAARSRGGTDTQYF

V: TRBV5-4
CDR3: CASSLGYGEAARQETQYF

V: TRBV18
CDR3: CASSPQGASEAFF

V: TRBV5-1
CDR3: CASSLVQGPQETQYF

V: TRBV6-5
CDR3: CASRTPGLSDGYTF

V: TRBV5-1
CDR3: CASSDTSGTIKWQFF

V: TRBV5-1
CDR3: CASSLESGGRRDTQYF

V: TRBV28
CDR3: CASSGHPNNEKLFF

V: TRBV7-9
CDR3: CASSSARQGYSYNEQFF

V: TRBV5-1
CDR3: CASSADSYNEQFF

V: TRBV5-1
CDR3: CASSVRQVGAEAFF

V: TRBV2
CDR3: CASSPTSVKQYF

V: TRBV30
CDR3: CAWSVGNSDVYEQYF

V: TRBV25-1
CDR3: CASSEGGENIQYF

V: TRBV30
CDR3: CAWATRGDTEAFF

V: TRBV19
CDR3: CASSIGQGGEQYF

V: TRBV19
CDR3: CASSIPSGVSSDEQFF

V: TRBV6-6
CDR3: CAAGELGIQYF

V: TRBV29-1
CDR3: CSVDLGRGWGYEQYF